The 31 T cell receptor beta chains reported below all come from one sample, sequenced in a study of blood T cell repertoires in COVID-19. Profiled with immunoSEQ multiplex PCR; TCRdb holds only in-frame clones, not every one. Altogether 100,000 to 120,000 clones are present, about nine tenths being singletons, with the ten largest covering over 2%. Sequencing was performed on peripheral blood. These receptor sequences come from a human donor in a cohort sampled during active COVID-19.

This chain joins TRBV7-8 and TRBJ2-1, with D perhaps matching TRBD2 (7 bases). The germline V gene encodes CDR1 SGHVS and CDR2 FQNEAQ. The CDR3 is 16 residues long. V was shortened by 0 bases and J by 7 bases, with 16 bases between the two germline ends. CDR3 bases: TGTGCCAGCAGCTTAGCGGGGGGGGCAGGGAGAAATGAGCAGTTCTTC. Protein sequence: CASSLAGGAGRNEQFF.

The chain employs TRBV9 and TRBJ1-2; D is possibly TRBD1 (5 bases). V lost 0 bases, J lost 6 bases, and 15 bases lay in between. CDR1 is SGDLS and CDR2 is YYNGEE in the germline V gene. This CDR3 spans 15 amino acids. In nucleotides, the CDR3 is TGTGCCAGCAGCGTAGACGCCCCGGGGGGGGATGGCTACACCTTC. It yields the protein CASSVDAPGGDGYTF.

This rearrangement joins TRBV5-1 to TRBJ2-7; D is perhaps TRBD1 (5 bases). The CDR3 is 15 amino acids. Deletions cut 0 bases from V and 4 bases from J, with 14 bases between. Germline V gene lookup returns CDR1 SGHRS and CDR2 YFSETQ. CDR3 residues: CASSLVGAQNYEQYF. CDR3 nucleotide sequence: TGCGCCAGCAGCTTGGTAGGGGCGCAGAATTACGAGCAGTACTTC.

The V gene is TRBV18, the J gene TRBJ1-4, with D unresolved. The CDR3 is 15 amino acids. V gave up 3 bases and J gave up 5 bases, with 13 bases separating them. The germline gives CDR1 KGHSH, CDR2 LQKENI. Here the CDR3 reads CASSPRNSLNEKLFF. DNA of the CDR3: TGTGCCAGCTCACCTCGGAACAGCCTCAATGAAAAACTGTTTTTT.

This clone was found once. The rearrangement uses TRBV7-3 and TRBJ2-3; D possibly corresponds to TRBD1 (5 bases). V was shortened by 5 bases and J by 2 bases, with 11 bases between the two germline ends. The CDR3 loop spans 14 amino acids. The germline V gene encodes CDR1 SGHTA and CDR2 FQGTGA. In nucleotides, the CDR3 is TGTGCCAGCAGCGAGCAGGGCCCCACAGATACGCAGTATTTT. Translated, it gives CASSEQGPTDTQYF.

The rearrangement joins TRBV6-1 to TRBJ1-4; D is perhaps TRBD1 (6 bases). Per the germline V gene, CDR1 is MNHNS and CDR2 is SASEGT. Trimming pared 0 bases from V and 8 bases from J, leaving 13 bases between. The CDR3 sequence is 15 residues long. The CDR3, as DNA: TGTGCCAGCAGTGAAGCGCTGGGAGGGGGGGAAAAACTGTTTTTT. Its protein product is CASSEALGGGEKLFF.

The V call is TRBV9, the J call TRBJ2-1; TRBD2 matches at 9 bases. V dropped 4 bases and J dropped 8; count of bases not matched to a gene: 10. CDR3 length: 15 amino acids. In germline, CDR1 is SGDLS, CDR2 YYNGEE. CDR3 loop: CASSPMVAGAHEQFF. In DNA form, the CDR3 reads TGTGCCAGCAGCCCGATGGTAGCGGGAGCCCATGAGCAGTTCTTC.

The rearrangement uses TRBV30 and TRBJ2-1, with 7 bases identical to TRBD2. The CDR3 contains 16 residues. Looked up from germline, CDR1 is GTSNPN and CDR2 is SVGIG (reference sequence). V trimming: 2 bases; J trimming: 6 bases; junction bases outside the gene matches: 13. The DNA of the CDR3 is TGTGCCTGGAGTTTTAGGCAGGGCGGGAGAGGCAATGAGCAGTTCTTC. It is translated as CAWSFRQGGRGNEQFF.

The chain employs TRBV5-6 and TRBJ2-5; 12 bases line up with TRBD2. The length of the CDR3 is 15 residues. With V trimmed by 4 bases and J by 3 bases, 4 bases remained unmatched. CDR1 and CDR2 from the germline V gene are SGHDT and YYEEEE. The CDR3 loop is CASSPSSGREETQYF. CDR3 in DNA: TGTGCCAGCAGCCCTTCTAGCGGGAGGGAAGAGACCCAGTACTTC.

V gene TRBV4-2 combines with J gene TRBJ2-3, with 10 positions matching TRBD2. The J segment lost 6 bases and the V segment lost 0 bases, leaving 6 bases of the junction unmatched. Per the germline V gene, CDR1 is LGHNA and CDR2 is YNFKEQ. CDR3 length: 16 residues. The CDR3 loop reads CASSQDSSGRSDTQYF. The CDR3 DNA sequence: TGTGCCAGCAGCCAAGACTCTAGCGGGAGATCGGATACGCAGTATTTT.

The chain employs TRBV7-6 and TRBJ2-5, with D unclear. Germline loops: CDR1 SGHVS, CDR2 FNYEAQ. Trimming pared 7 bases from V and 1 base from J, leaving 13 bases between. The CDR3 has 14 amino acids. In nucleotides, the CDR3 is TGTGCCAGCATAGAGTCTGGTGGCCAAGAGACCCAGTACTTC. Protein product: CASIESGGQETQYF.

This clone was seen only once. The J gene is TRBJ2-3, the V gene TRBV24-1; unclear D gene. V shed 9 bases and J shed 1 base, with 7 bases lying between them. CDR3 length equals 12 residues. Germline V CDR1 and CDR2: KGHDR, SFDVKD. CDR3 nucleotide sequence: TGTGCCACCCTCAGTGGCACAGATACGCAGTATTTT. Encoded protein: CATLSGTDTQYF.

In the case of this clone: One end of the junction does not line up with germline, which may come from a read error. The V and J genes are TRBV5-1 and TRBJ2-2; perhaps D is TRBD1 or TRBD2 (6 bases each). The CDR3 is 14 amino acids. The V gene's germline CDR1 is SGHRS and CDR2 YFSETQ. This chain's CDR3 is CASRLGGNTGELFF. CDR3 DNA sequence: TGCGCCAGCAGGTTGGGGGGCAACACCGGGGAGCTGTTTTTT. The variable domain in full, with the rest retrieved from reference TRBV5-1 and TRBJ2-2, is KAGVTQTPRYLIKTRGQQVTLSCSPISGHRSVSWYQQTPGQGLQFLFEYFSETQRNKGNFPGRFSGRQFSNSRSEMNVSTLELGDSALYLCASRLGGNTGELFFGEGSRLTVL.

This rearrangement joins TRBV10-3 to TRBJ2-6, with 7 bases that match TRBD1. V shed 3 bases, J shed 0 bases, and the junction held 2 bases outside the gene matches. Germline V gene sequence: CDR1 ENHRY, CDR2 SYGVKD. The CDR3 loop spans 16 amino acids. CDR3 sequence (DNA): TGTGCCATCAGTGACGGGACAGCCTCTGGGGCCAACGTCCTGACTTTC. Translated: CAISDGTASGANVLTF.

This clone was seen only a few times. The V and J genes are TRBV2 and TRBJ2-2; a possible D gene is TRBD2 (5 bases). This CDR3 has 16 amino acids. CDR1 and CDR2 (germline): SNHLY, FYNNEI. Trimming pared 7 bases from V and 7 bases from J, leaving 22 bases between. The CDR3 sequence: CASTLRPGGRNGELFF. CDR3 nucleotides: TGTGCCAGCACCCTAAGGCCAGGTGGGAGAAACGGGGAGCTGTTTTTT.

DNA for the CDR3: TGTGCCAGCAGTTCAGGGGTTCCACTCTATGGCTACACCTTC. This gives the protein CASSSGVPLYGYTF. The genes are TRBV6-5 and TRBJ1-2; TRBD1 is a possible D gene (6 bases). The V gene lost 4 bases and the J gene lost 4 bases, with 13 bases spanning the gap. This CDR3 spans 14 amino acids. CDR1 is MNHEY, CDR2 SVGAGI, per germline.

This clone was seen once. The V call is TRBV7-3, the J call TRBJ2-1; 9 nucleotides agree with TRBD2. Trimming at V came to 2 bases and at J to 8 bases, leaving 4 bases not matched to a gene. Per the germline V gene, CDR1 is SGHTA and CDR2 is FQGTGA. CDR3 size: 14 residues. Here the CDR3 DNA reads TGTGCCAGCAGCTTAGCTCGCGGGAGGGATGAGCAGTTCTTC. It specifies CASSLARGRDEQFF.

The chain links TRBV5-1 to TRBJ2-7; the D gene is possibly TRBD2 (6 bases). Trimming shortened V by 0 bases and J by 6 bases, and 16 bases separated the two germline ends. Germline V gene lookup returns CDR1 SGHRS and CDR2 YFSETQ. The CDR3 is 15 amino acids. CDR3 loop: CASSLAGGPTIEQYF. For the CDR3, the DNA is TGCGCCAGCAGCTTGGCCGGGGGACCCACGATCGAGCAGTACTTC.

The V gene is TRBV2, the J gene TRBJ2-2; a weak D match, TRBD2 (6 bases). Between the trimmed V and J ends, which lost 6 bases and 4 bases, there was a span of 9 bases. The CDR3 sequence is 13 residues long. Germline CDR1 SNHLY, CDR2 FYNNEI. The chain's CDR3 is CASRRDSTGELFF. CDR3 nucleotide sequence: TGTGCCAGCAGGCGGGACTCCACCGGGGAGCTGTTTTTT.

This chain links TRBV28 with TRBJ2-7; D may be TRBD1 (5 bases). V was pared by 2 bases and J by 4 bases, with 9 bases between. The V gene's germline CDR1 is MDHEN and CDR2 SYDVKM. The CDR3 extends over 13 amino acids. The CDR3 nucleotides are TGTGCCAGCAGTTTAAGGACACCATACGAGCAGTACTTC. This translates into CASSLRTPYEQYF.

The chain combines TRBV29-1 with TRBJ2-7, with TRBD1 matching over 7 bases. The CDR3 consists of 14 residues. Germline V gene data show CDR1 as SQVTM and CDR2 as ANQGSEA. J gave up 0 bases and V 7 bases, and 9 bases lay outside the gene matches. The CDR3 sequence is CSAVLGQRSYEQYF. CDR3 in DNA: TGCAGCGCCGTGCTGGGACAGCGCTCCTACGAGCAGTACTTC.

This chain joins TRBV27 and TRBJ2-4, with 9 bases that match TRBD1. Germline loops: CDR1 MNHEY, CDR2 SMNVEV (reference sequence). The CDR3 spans 16 residues. The V gene end was trimmed by 0 bases and the J gene end by 4 bases; junction bases not matched to a gene: 4. CDR3 sequence: CASSLSWTGAKNIQYF. Here the CDR3 DNA reads TGTGCCAGCAGTTTATCCTGGACAGGGGCGAAAAACATTCAGTACTTC.

This clone appeared a few times. This chain connects TRBV30 to TRBJ2-5, with 9 positions matching TRBD2. The germline CDR1 and CDR2 sequences are GTSNPN and SVGIG (reference sequence). CDR3 size: 16 residues. V trimming: 2 bases; J trimming: 2 bases; junction bases outside the gene matches: 9. This CDR3 is CAWSQGLARSQETQYF. The CDR3 bases are TGTGCCTGGAGTCAAGGACTAGCGAGATCACAAGAGACCCAGTACTTC.

This clone was seen once. The CDR3 sequence is CASSPNEKLFF. The CDR3 bases are TGTGCCAGCAGTCCAAATGAAAAACTGTTTTTT. V is TRBV11-2 and J is TRBJ1-4, with D unclear. With 6 bases removed from V and 5 bases from J, the gap between germline ends came to 4 bases. The V gene's germline CDR1 is SGHAT and CDR2 FQNNGV. The CDR3 length is 11 residues.

V usage is TRBV18 and J usage is TRBJ1-2; D is perhaps TRBD1 (6 bases). Trimming left V 3 bases short and J 4 bases short, with 12 bases between. Germline V gives CDR1 KGHSH, CDR2 LQKENI. The CDR3 spans 14 residues. Here the CDR3 reads CASSPAGDTYGYTF. DNA of the CDR3: TGTGCCAGCTCACCGGCCGGGGACACCTATGGCTACACCTTC.

Concerning this clone itself: The sample contains more than one DNA sequence encoding this CDR3. The rearrangement joins TRBV28 to TRBJ1-2, with TRBD1 matching 10 bases. V was pared by 4 bases and J by 7 bases, with 9 bases of the junction left unmatched. The CDR3 sequence is 15 residues long. The V gene's germline CDR1 is MDHEN and CDR2 SYDVKM. Here the CDR3 DNA reads TGTGCCAGCAGTTCCCCCGGGACAGGGGATAGTGGCTACACCTTC. This gives the protein CASSSPGTGDSGYTF.

This clone appeared a single time. The genes are TRBV29-1 and TRBJ1-2; D is unresolved. CDR1 is SQVTM, CDR2 ANQGSEA, per germline. Deletions cut 1 base from V and 8 bases from J, with 5 bases between. This CDR3 comprises 10 residues. CDR3 in DNA: TGCAGCGTTGAAGGCGGGGGCTACACCTTC. This translates into CSVEGGGYTF.

CDR3 nucleotide sequence: TGCGCCAGCAGGCAGGGTGGCACCGGGGAGCTGTTTTTT. Translation: CASRQGGTGELFF. This rearrangement joins TRBV5-1 to TRBJ2-2; maybe TRBD1 (5 bases). Trimming took 5 bases from V and 4 from J, leaving 9 bases between them. From germline, CDR1 is SGHRS and CDR2 YFSETQ. This CDR3 has 13 amino acids.

The rearrangement joins TRBV7-8 to TRBJ2-3; 7 bases align to TRBD2. From germline, CDR1 is SGHVS and CDR2 FQNEAQ. CDR3 length: 16 amino acids. J gave up 2 bases and V 2 bases, and 7 bases lay outside the gene matches. The CDR3 loop reads CASSLMISGPTDTQYF. The CDR3, as DNA: TGTGCCAGCAGCTTAATGATTAGCGGGCCCACAGATACGCAGTATTTT.

The CDR3 sequence: CASSPRLQETQYF. For the CDR3, the DNA is TGTGCCAGCTCACCAAGACTCCAAGAGACCCAGTACTTC. The rearrangement joins TRBV18 to TRBJ2-5; D gene ambiguous. Trimming shortened V by 2 bases and J by 1 base, and 5 bases separated the two germline ends. The CDR3 covers 13 residues. The germline CDR1 and CDR2 sequences are KGHSH and LQKENI.

The gene calls are TRBV19 and TRBJ2-7; no clear D. This CDR3 has 15 amino acids. Trimming took off 5 bases at V and 2 bases at J, with 16 bases between the two ends. The germline CDR1 and CDR2 sequences are LNHDA and SQIVND (reference sequence). The CDR3 DNA reads as TGTGCCAGTAGTGGCGTTCCCGGCGAGGCCTACGAGCAGTACTTC. This sequence encodes CASSGVPGEAYEQYF.